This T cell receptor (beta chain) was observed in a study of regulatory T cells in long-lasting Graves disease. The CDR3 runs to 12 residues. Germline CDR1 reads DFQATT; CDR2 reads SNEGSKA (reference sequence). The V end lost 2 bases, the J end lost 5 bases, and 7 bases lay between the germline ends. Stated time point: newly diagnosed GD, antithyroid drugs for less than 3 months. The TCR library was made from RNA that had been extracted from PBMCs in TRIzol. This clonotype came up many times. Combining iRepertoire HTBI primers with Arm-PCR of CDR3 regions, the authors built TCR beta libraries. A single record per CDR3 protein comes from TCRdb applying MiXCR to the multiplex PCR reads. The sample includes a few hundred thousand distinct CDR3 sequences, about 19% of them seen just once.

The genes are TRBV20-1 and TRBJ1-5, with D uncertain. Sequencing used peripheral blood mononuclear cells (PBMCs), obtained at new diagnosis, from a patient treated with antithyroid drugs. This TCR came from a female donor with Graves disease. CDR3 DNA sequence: TGCAGTGCTAGATGGGGAGATCAGCCCCAGCATTTT. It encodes CSARWGDQPQHF.